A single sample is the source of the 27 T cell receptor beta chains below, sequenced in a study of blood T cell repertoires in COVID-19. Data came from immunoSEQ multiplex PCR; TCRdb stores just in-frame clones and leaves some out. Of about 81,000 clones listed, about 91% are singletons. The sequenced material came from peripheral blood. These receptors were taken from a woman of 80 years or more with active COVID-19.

CDR3 region: CASSTATGAGANVLTF. The CDR3 DNA reads TGCGCCAGCAGCACCGCGACAGGGGCTGGGGCCAACGTCCTGACTTTC. This rearrangement joins TRBV5-1 to TRBJ2-6, with 8 bases that match TRBD1. Losses at the gene ends were 4 bases for V and 2 bases for J; bases not matched to a gene: 5. Germline CDR1 reads SGHRS; CDR2 reads YFSETQ. The CDR3 is made up of 16 amino acids.

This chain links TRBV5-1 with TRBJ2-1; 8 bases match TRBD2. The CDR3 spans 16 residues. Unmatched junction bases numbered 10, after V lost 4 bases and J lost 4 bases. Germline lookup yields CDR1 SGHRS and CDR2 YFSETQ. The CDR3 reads CASSRDIAGRYNEQFF. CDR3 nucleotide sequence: TGCGCCAGCAGCCGGGATATAGCGGGAAGGTACAATGAGCAGTTCTTC.

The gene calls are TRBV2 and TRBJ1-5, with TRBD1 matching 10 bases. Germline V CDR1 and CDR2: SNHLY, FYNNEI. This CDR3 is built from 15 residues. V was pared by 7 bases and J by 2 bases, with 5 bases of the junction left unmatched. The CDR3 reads CASTGDRGGNQPQHF. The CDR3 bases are TGTGCCAGCACTGGGGACAGGGGTGGCAATCAGCCCCAGCATTTT.

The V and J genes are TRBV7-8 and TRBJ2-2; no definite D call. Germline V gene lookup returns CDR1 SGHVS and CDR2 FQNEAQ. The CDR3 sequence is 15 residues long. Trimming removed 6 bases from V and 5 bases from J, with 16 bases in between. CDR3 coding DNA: TGTGCCAGCAGTGCACTGAGACGGAGAACCGGGGAGCTGTTTTTT. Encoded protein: CASSALRRRTGELFF. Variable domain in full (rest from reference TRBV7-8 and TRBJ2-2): GAGVSQSPRYKVAKRGQDVALRCDPISGHVSLFWYQQALGQGPEFLTYFQNEAQLDKSGLPSDRFFAERPEGSVSTLKIQRTQQEDSAVYLCASSALRRRTGELFFGEGSRLTVL.

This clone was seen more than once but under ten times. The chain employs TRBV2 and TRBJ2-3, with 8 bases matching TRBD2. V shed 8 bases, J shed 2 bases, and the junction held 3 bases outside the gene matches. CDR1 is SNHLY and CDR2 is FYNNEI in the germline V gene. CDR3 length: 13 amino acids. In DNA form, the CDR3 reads TGTGCCAGCCGGGAGGGGGTCACAGATACGCAGTATTTT. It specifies CASREGVTDTQYF.

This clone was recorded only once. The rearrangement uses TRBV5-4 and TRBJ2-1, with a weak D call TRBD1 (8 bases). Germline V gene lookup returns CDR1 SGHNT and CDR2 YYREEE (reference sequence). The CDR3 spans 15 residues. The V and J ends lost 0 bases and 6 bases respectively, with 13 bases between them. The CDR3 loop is CASSLDRGGSNEQFF. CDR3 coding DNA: TGTGCCAGCAGCTTGGACAGGGGGGGAAGCAATGAGCAGTTCTTC.

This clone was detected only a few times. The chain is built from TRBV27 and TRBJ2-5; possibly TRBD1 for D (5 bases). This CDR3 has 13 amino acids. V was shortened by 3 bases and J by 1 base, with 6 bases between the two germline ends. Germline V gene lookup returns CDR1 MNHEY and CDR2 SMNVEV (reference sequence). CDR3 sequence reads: CASSLDTQETQYF. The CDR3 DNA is TGTGCCAGCAGTTTGGACACCCAAGAGACCCAGTACTTC.

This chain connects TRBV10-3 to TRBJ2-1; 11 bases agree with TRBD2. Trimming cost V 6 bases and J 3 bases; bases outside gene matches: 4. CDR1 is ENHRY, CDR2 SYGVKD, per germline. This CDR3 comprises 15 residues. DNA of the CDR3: TGTGCCATCAGGCTCGGACTAGCGGGCTACAATGAGCAGTTCTTC. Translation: CAIRLGLAGYNEQFF.

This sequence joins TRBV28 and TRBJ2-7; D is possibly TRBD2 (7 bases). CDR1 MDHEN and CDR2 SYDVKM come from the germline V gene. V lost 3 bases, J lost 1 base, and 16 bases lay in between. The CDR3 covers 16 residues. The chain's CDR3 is CASSLGGAVGSYEQYF. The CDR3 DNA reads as TGTGCCAGCAGTTTGGGGGGGGCGGTAGGATCCTACGAGCAGTACTTC.

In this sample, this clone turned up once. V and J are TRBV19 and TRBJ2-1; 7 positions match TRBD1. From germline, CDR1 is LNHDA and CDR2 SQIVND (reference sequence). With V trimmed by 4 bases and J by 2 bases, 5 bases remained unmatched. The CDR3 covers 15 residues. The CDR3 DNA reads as TGTGCCAGTAGTAAGGGACAGCGACCCTACAATGAGCAGTTCTTC. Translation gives CASSKGQRPYNEQFF.

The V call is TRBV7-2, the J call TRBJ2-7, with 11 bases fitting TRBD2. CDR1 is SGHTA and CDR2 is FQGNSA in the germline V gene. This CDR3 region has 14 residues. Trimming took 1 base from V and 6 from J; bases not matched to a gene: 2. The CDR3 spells CASSLGLAGGEQYF. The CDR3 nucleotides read TGTGCCAGCAGCTTAGGGCTAGCGGGAGGCGAGCAGTACTTC. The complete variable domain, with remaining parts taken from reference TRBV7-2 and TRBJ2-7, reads GAGVSQSPSNKVTEKGKDVELRCDPISGHTALYWYRQSLGQGLEFLIYFQGNSAPDKSGLPSDRFSAERTGGSVSTLTIQRTQQEDSAVYLCASSLGLAGGEQYFGPGTRLTVT.

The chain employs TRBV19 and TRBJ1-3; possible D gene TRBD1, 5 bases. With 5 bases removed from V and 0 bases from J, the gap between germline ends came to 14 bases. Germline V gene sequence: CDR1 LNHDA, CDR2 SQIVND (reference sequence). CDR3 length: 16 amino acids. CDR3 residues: CASSLLRGNSGNTIYF. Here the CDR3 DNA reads TGTGCCAGTAGTCTCCTTCGGGGGAACTCTGGAAACACCATATATTTT.

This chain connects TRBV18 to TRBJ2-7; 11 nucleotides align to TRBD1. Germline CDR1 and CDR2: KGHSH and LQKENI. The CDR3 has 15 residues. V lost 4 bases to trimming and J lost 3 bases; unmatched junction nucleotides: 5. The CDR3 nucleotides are TGTGCCAGCTCACTCGGACAGGGGGCCTTCTACGAGCAGTACTTC. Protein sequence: CASSLGQGAFYEQYF.

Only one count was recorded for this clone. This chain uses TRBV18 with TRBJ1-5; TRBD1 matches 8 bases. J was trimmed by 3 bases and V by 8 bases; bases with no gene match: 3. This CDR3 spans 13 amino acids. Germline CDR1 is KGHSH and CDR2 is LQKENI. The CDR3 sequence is CASGQGLNQPQHF. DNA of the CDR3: TGTGCCAGCGGACAGGGCCTCAATCAGCCCCAGCATTTT. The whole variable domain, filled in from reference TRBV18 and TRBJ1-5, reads NAGVMQNPRHLVRRRGQEARLRCSPMKGHSHVYWYRQLPEEGLKFMVYLQKENIIDESGMPKERFSAEFPKEGPSILRIQQVVRGDSAAYFCASGQGLNQPQHFGDGTRLSIL.

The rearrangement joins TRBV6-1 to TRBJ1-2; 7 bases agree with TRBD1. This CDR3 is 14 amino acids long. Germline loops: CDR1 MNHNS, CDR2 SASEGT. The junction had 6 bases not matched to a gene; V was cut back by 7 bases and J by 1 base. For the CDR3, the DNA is TGTGCCAGCAAAGGGACAGATTTTAACTATGGCTACACCTTC. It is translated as CASKGTDFNYGYTF.

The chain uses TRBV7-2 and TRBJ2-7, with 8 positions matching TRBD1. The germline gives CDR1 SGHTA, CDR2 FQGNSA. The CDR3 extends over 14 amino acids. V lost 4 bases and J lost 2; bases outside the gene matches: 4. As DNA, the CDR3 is TGTGCCAGCAGCTACGACAGGGGCGCCTACGAGCAGTACTTC. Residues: CASSYDRGAYEQYF.

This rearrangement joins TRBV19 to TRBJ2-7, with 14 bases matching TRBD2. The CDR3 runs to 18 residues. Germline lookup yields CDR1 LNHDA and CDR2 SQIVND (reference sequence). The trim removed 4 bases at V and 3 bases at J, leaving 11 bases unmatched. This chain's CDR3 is CASSTGTSGSRGGYEQYF. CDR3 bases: TGTGCCAGTAGTACCGGGACTAGCGGGAGCCGGGGAGGCTACGAGCAGTACTTC. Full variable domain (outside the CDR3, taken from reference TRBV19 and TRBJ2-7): DGGITQSPKYLFRKEGQNVTLSCEQNLNHDAMYWYRQDPGQGLRLIYYSQIVNDFQKGDIAEGYSVSREKKESFPLTVTSAQKNPTAFYLCASSTGTSGSRGGYEQYFGPGTRLTVT.

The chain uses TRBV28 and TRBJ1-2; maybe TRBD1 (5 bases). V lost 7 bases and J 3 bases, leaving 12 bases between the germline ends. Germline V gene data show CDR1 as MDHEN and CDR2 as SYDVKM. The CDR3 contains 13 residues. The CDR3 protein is CASMWGLDYGYTF. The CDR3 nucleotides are TGTGCCAGCATGTGGGGCCTTGACTATGGCTACACCTTC.

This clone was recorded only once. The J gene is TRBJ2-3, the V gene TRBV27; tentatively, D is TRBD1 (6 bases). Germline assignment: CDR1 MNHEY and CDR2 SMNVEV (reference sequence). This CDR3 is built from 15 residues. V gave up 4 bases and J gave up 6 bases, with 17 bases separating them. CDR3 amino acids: CASSSPGTSADTQYF. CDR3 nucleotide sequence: TGTGCCAGCAGTTCGCCCGGGACATCCGCGGATACGCAGTATTTT.

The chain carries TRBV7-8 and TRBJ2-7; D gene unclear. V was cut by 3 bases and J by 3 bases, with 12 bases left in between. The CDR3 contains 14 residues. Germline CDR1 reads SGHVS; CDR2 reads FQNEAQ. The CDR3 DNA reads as TGTGCCAGCAGCTTCTCAGCGACGAACTACGAGCAGTACTTC. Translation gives CASSFSATNYEQYF.

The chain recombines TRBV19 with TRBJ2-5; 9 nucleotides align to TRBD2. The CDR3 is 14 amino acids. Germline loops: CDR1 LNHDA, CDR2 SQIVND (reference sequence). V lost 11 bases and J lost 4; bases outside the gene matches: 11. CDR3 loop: CASRGAGGRETQYF. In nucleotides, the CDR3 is TGTGCCTCACGAGGGGCGGGAGGGAGAGAGACCCAGTACTTC.

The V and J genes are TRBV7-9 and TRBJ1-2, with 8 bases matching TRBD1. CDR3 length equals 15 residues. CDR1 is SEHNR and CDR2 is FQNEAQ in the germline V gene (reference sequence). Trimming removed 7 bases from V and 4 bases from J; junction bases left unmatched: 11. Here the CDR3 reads CASTQTGGAFYGYTF. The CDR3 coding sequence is TGTGCCAGCACCCAAACAGGGGGGGCTTTCTATGGCTACACCTTC.

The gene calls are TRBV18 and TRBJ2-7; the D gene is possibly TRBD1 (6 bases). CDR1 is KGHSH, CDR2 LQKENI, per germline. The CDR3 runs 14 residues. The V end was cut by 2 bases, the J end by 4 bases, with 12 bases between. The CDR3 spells CASSPIGQGYEQYF. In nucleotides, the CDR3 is TGTGCCAGCTCACCAATTGGTCAGGGGTACGAGCAGTACTTC.

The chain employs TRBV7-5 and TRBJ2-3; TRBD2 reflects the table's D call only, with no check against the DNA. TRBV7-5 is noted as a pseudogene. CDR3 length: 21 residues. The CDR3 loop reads CVRSLAPDQRERPGYTDTQYF. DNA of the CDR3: TGTGTCAGAAGCTTAGCCCCCGATCAGCGGGAGCGTCCAGGGTACACAGATACGCAGTATTTT.

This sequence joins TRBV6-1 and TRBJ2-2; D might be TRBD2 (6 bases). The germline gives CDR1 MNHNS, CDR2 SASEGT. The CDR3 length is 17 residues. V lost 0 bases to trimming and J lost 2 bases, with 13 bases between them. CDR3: CASSEALEGGNTGELFF. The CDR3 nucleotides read TGTGCCAGCAGTGAAGCGCTTGAGGGAGGAAACACCGGGGAGCTGTTTTTT.

CDR3 nucleotide sequence: TGCAGCGTTAGACAGGACTATGGCTACACCTTC. It is translated as CSVRQDYGYTF. The J gene is TRBJ1-2, the V gene TRBV29-1; D is perhaps TRBD1 (6 bases). This CDR3 comprises 11 residues. Trimming shortened V by 5 bases and J by 3 bases, and 7 bases separated the two germline ends. Germline V gene lookup returns CDR1 SQVTM and CDR2 ANQGSEA.

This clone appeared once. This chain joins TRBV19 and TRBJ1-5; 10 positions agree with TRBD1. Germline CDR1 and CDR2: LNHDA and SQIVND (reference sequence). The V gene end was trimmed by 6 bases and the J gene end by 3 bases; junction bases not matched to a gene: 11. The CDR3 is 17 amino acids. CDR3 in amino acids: CASSTGQGNVDNQPQHF. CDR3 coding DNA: TGTGCCAGTAGCACGGGACAGGGGAATGTGGACAATCAGCCCCAGCATTTT.